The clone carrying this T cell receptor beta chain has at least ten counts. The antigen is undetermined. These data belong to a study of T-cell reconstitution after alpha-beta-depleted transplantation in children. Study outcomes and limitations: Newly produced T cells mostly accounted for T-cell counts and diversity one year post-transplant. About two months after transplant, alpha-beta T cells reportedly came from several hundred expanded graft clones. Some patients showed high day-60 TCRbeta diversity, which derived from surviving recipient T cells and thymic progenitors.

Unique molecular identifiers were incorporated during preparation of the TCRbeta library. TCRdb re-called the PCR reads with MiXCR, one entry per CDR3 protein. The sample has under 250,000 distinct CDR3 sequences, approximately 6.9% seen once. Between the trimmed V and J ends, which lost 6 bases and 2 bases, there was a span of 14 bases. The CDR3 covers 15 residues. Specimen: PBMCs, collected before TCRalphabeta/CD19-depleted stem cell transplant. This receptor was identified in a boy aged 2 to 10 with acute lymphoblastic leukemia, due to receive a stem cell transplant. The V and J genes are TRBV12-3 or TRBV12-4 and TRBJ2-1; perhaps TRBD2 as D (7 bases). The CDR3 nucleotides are TGTGCCAGCAGCTTTTTGGGGGGGCCCTACAATGAGCAGTTCTTC. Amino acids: CASSFLGGPYNEQFF.